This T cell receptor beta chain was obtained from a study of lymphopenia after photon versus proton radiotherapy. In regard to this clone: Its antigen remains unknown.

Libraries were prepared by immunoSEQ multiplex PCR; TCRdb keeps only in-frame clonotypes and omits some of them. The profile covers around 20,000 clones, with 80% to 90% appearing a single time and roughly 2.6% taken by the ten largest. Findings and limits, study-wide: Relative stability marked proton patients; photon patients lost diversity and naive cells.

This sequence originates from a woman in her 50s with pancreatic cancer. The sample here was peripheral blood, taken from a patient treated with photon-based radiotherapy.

The CDR3 reads CASSFGAEAFF. CDR3 in DNA: TGTGCCAGCAGCTTTGGCGCTGAAGCTTTCTTT. This chain links TRBV7-3 with TRBJ1-1; D is undetermined. This CDR3 is 11 amino acids long. The germline V gene encodes CDR1 SGHTA and CDR2 FQGTGA. V was trimmed by 3 bases and J by 6 bases, leaving 5 bases between them. The full variable domain, rest sourced from reference TRBV7-3 and TRBJ1-1, is GAGVSQTPSNKVTEKGKYVELRCDPISGHTALYWYRQSLGQGPEFLIYFQGTGAADDSGLPNDRFFAVRPEGSVSTLKIQRTERGDSAVYLCASSFGAEAFFGQGTRLTVV.